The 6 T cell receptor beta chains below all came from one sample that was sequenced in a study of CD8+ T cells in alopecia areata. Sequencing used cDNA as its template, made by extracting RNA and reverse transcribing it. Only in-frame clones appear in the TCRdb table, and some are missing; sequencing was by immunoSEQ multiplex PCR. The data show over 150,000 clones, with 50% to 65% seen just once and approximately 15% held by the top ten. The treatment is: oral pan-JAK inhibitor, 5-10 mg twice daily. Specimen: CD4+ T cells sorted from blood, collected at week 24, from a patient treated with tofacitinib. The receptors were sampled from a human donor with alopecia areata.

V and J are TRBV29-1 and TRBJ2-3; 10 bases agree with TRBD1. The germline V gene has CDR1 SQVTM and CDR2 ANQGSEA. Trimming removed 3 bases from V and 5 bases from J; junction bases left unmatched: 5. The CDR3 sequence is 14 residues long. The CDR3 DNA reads TGCAGCGTTGACCCGGGACAGGGGATAGATACGCAGTATTTT. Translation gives CSVDPGQGIDTQYF.

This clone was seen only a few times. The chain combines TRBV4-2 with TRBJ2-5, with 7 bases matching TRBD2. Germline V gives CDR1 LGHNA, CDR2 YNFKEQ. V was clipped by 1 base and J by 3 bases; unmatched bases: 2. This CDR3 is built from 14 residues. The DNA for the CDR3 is TGTGCCAGCAGCCAAGGGGGGAGGGAAGAGACCCAGTACTTC. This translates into CASSQGGREETQYF.

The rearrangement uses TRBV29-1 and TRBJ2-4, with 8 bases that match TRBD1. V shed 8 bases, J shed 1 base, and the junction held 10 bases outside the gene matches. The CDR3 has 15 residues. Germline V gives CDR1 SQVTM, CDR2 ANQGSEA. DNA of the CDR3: TGCAGCATGACTACAGGGGGGACGGCCAAAAACATTCAGTACTTC. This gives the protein CSMTTGGTAKNIQYF.

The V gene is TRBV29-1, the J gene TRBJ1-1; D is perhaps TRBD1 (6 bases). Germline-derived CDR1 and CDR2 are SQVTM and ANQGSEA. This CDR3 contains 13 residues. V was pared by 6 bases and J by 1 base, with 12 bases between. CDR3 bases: TGCAGCGTGCAAACAGGGTCGAACACTGAAGCTTTCTTT. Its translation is CSVQTGSNTEAFF.

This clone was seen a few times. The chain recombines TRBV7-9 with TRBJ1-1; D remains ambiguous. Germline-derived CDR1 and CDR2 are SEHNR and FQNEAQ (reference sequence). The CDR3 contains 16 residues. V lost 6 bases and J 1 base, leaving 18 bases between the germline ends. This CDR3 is CASSFGRIDKNTEAFF. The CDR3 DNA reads TGTGCCAGCAGTTTTGGACGGATAGACAAGAACACTGAAGCTTTCTTT.

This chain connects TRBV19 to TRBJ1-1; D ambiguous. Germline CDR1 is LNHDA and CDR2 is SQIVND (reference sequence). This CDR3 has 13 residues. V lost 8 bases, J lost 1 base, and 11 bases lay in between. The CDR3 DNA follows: TGTGCCAGTCGATTTTACAGGAACACTGAAGCTTTCTTT. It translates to CASRFYRNTEAFF.